This T cell receptor (beta chain) was profiled in a study of T cells in localized non-small cell lung cancer. Study-wide results and caveats: Heterogeneity remains possible, as sequencing covered one tumor region only. Compared with tumor, uninvolved adjacent lung displayed greater T cell clonality, ranking highest overall. There were a median 57 of the top 100 tumor clones appearing in adjacent lung.

Produced via immunoSEQ multiplex PCR; TCRdb's table is partial and in-frame only. The table shows tens of thousands of clones, with 78% occurring only once. Germline V gene data show CDR1 as KGHSH and CDR2 as LQKENI. Deletions cut 2 bases from V and 8 bases from J, with 19 bases between. This CDR3 region has 16 residues. Of note for this clone: Its specificity is unknown.

The receptor was derived from a male donor at least 60 years old with stage II squamous cell lung carcinoma. This rearrangement joins TRBV18 to TRBJ2-1; either TRBD1 or TRBD2 may supply D (5 bases each). Here the sequenced sample was peripheral blood, taken before any cancer treatment. The CDR3 nucleotides are TGTGCCAGCTCACCAAATGGAGCTAGAAGAGGGGATGAGCAGTTCTTC. Protein: CASSPNGARRGDEQFF. Full variable domain (rest looked up from reference TRBV18 and TRBJ2-1): NAGVMQNPRHLVRRRGQEARLRCSPMKGHSHVYWYRQLPEEGLKFMVYLQKENIIDESGMPKERFSAEFPKEGPSILRIQQVVRGDSAAYFCASSPNGARRGDEQFFGPGTRLTVL.